These 25 T cell receptor beta chains came from one sample sequenced in a study of T cells in Graves' hyperthyroidism and ophthalmopathy. RNA transcripts were the template for amplifying TCR beta CDR3 regions. Initially, a first-round RT-PCR of the TCR CDR3 employed the HTBI primer set. Each CDR3 protein is one row after TCRdb ran MiXCR on the multiplex PCR reads. In the table there are approximately 370,000 distinct CDR3 sequences, about a sixth of which are singletons. Sequencing was performed on blood. These receptors came from a young woman with Graves' hyperthyroidism that later progressed to Graves' ophthalmopathy.

This clonotype was detected many times. The CDR3 is CAWSTGQSTDTQYF. Written as DNA, the CDR3 is TGTGCCTGGTCCACAGGGCAGAGCACAGATACGCAGTATTTT. The genes are TRBV30 and TRBJ2-3; D perhaps matches TRBD1 (6 bases). The CDR3 has 14 residues. From germline, CDR1 is GTSNPN and CDR2 SVGIG (reference sequence). The V end was cut by 5 bases, the J end by 0 bases, with 12 bases between.

Remarks on this clonotype: This may arise from a read error, as a much more abundant clone is one base away. The chain has TRBV7-9 and TRBJ2-2, with a tentative D call TRBD1 (6 bases). The CDR3 loop spans 15 amino acids. V was trimmed by 7 bases and J by 5 bases, leaving 17 bases between them. Germline V lookup: CDR1 SEHNR, CDR2 FQNEAQ (reference sequence). In DNA, the CDR3 is TGTGCCAGCACCGGTGGCGGGCAGGGGACCGGGGAGCTGTTTTTT. As protein: CASTGGGQGTGELFF.

This clonotype was counted at least ten times. The chain couples TRBV11-2 to TRBJ2-1; TRBD2 agrees at 8 bases. Looked up from germline, CDR1 is SGHAT and CDR2 is FQNNGV. The CDR3 has 16 residues. The ends lost 3 bases at V and 4 bases at J; junction bases unmatched: 8. CDR3 sequence reads: CASSFWNSGDYNEQFF. In DNA form, the CDR3 reads TGTGCCAGCAGCTTTTGGAATAGCGGGGATTACAATGAGCAGTTCTTC.

This clonotype was detected only a few times. The chain employs TRBV28 and TRBJ1-6; D may be TRBD1 (5 bases). This CDR3 is built from 14 residues. V was clipped by 5 bases and J by 3 bases, with 8 bases between them. CDR1 and CDR2 (germline): MDHEN, SYDVKM. The CDR3: CASSAGGYNSPLHF. DNA for the CDR3: TGTGCCAGCAGTGCTGGGGGCTATAATTCACCCCTCCACTTT.

As regards this clonotype: This may come from a read error, since a much larger clone is one base off. The V call is TRBV4-2, the J call TRBJ1-1; no reliable D call. The V gene lost 0 bases and the J gene lost 6 bases, with 14 bases spanning the gap. There are 15 residues in the CDR3. The germline V gene has CDR1 LGHNA and CDR2 YNFKEQ. This chain's CDR3 is CASSQDPGGNAEAFF. DNA of the CDR3: TGTGCCAGCAGCCAAGATCCGGGAGGAAACGCTGAAGCTTTCTTT.

This clonotype occurred a few times. This rearrangement joins TRBV7-9 to TRBJ1-1; tentative D call: TRBD1 (5 bases). V shed 7 bases and J shed 1 base, with 13 bases lying between them. Germline V gives CDR1 SEHNR, CDR2 FQNEAQ (reference sequence). The CDR3 runs to 14 residues. The CDR3 spells CASTQRGPNTEAFF. The DNA for the CDR3 is TGTGCCAGCACCCAGAGGGGACCGAACACTGAAGCTTTCTTT.

The chain joins TRBV19 to TRBJ1-2; TRBD1 is a possible D gene (5 bases). The germline gives CDR1 LNHDA, CDR2 SQIVND (reference sequence). V gave up 3 bases and J gave up 4 bases, with 15 bases separating them. The CDR3 length is 15 residues. In DNA form, the CDR3 reads TGTGCCAGTAGTATGACGCAGGGACCGGGCTATGGCTACACCTTC. Encoded protein: CASSMTQGPGYGYTF.

This clonotype came up many times. The V call is TRBV6-2 or TRBV6-3, the J call TRBJ2-1, with 11 bases matching TRBD2. CDR1 and CDR2 from the germline V gene are MNHEY and SVGEGT. J lost 6 bases, V lost 4 bases, and 8 bases had no gene match. The CDR3 sequence is 16 residues long. The CDR3 sequence is CASSSRLAGSTNEQFF. CDR3 sequence (DNA): TGTGCCAGCAGTTCGAGACTAGCGGGAAGTACCAATGAGCAGTTCTTC.

The chain employs TRBV9 and TRBJ2-1; D gene uncertain. The CDR3 is made up of 16 amino acids. V was pared by 4 bases and J by 0 bases, with 14 bases between. The germline gives CDR1 SGDLS, CDR2 YYNGEE. The CDR3 loop is CASSPPLISSYNEQFF. Here the CDR3 DNA reads TGTGCCAGCAGCCCTCCCCTTATAAGCTCCTACAATGAGCAGTTCTTC.

This clonotype showed up many times. The chain is built from TRBV28 and TRBJ2-2, with 8 bases fitting TRBD1. Germline values: CDR1 MDHEN, CDR2 SYDVKM. This CDR3 has 19 amino acids. Unmatched junction bases numbered 15, after V lost 4 bases and J lost 2 bases. This chain's CDR3 is CASSSLMDRVERNTGELFF. The CDR3 DNA is TGTGCCAGCAGTTCCCTAATGGACAGGGTAGAGCGAAACACCGGGGAGCTGTTTTTT.

The chain carries TRBV10-3 and TRBJ1-1; 9 bases map to TRBD1. The CDR3 is 16 residues long. CDR1 ENHRY and CDR2 SYGVKD come from the germline V gene. With 10 bases clipped from V and 0 bases from J, the junction kept 12 bases outside the gene matches. The CDR3 reads CATSADGTGMNTEAFF. The CDR3 coding sequence is TGTGCCACCTCCGCCGACGGGACAGGGATGAACACTGAAGCTTTCTTT.

The genes are TRBV5-1 and TRBJ2-2; 16 bases fit TRBD2. V lost 3 bases, J lost 0 bases, and 17 bases stayed unmatched. The CDR3 covers 23 residues. The germline V gene encodes CDR1 SGHRS and CDR2 YFSETQ. The CDR3 loop reads CASSYRDRLGTSGRAANTGELFF. The CDR3 bases are TGCGCCAGCAGCTACCGGGACCGCCTGGGGACTAGCGGGAGGGCCGCGAACACCGGGGAGCTGTTTTTT. Variable domain in full (rest from reference TRBV5-1 and TRBJ2-2): KAGVTQTPRYLIKTRGQQVTLSCSPISGHRSVSWYQQTPGQGLQFLFEYFSETQRNKGNFPGRFSGRQFSNSRSEMNVSTLELGDSALYLCASSYRDRLGTSGRAANTGELFFGEGSRLTVL.

This chain joins TRBV2 and TRBJ1-1, with 7 bases aligning to TRBD1. Trimming at V came to 4 bases and at J to 1 base, leaving 3 bases not matched to a gene. This CDR3 is 14 amino acids long. CDR1 is SNHLY and CDR2 is FYNNEI in the germline V gene. The CDR3 loop reads CASSAGQPNTEAFF. The CDR3 DNA follows: TGTGCCAGCAGTGCGGGACAGCCGAACACTGAAGCTTTCTTT.

This clonotype was observed many times. This rearrangement joins TRBV20-1 to TRBJ2-7; D is undetermined. This CDR3 region has 13 residues. CDR1 DFQATT and CDR2 SNEGSKA come from the germline V gene (reference sequence). V was shortened by 2 bases and J by 6 bases, with 14 bases between the two germline ends. The CDR3 loop reads CSARTPTGLEQYF. CDR3 DNA sequence: TGCAGTGCTAGAACCCCCACTGGGCTCGAGCAGTACTTC.

Only a few counts were recorded for this clonotype. The chain employs TRBV6-1 and TRBJ1-1; no firm D call. The V end lost 1 base, the J end lost 7 bases, and 13 bases lay between the germline ends. Germline values: CDR1 MNHNS, CDR2 SASEGT. The CDR3 has 14 amino acids. CDR3 region: CASSEVGSAGEAFF. DNA for the CDR3: TGTGCCAGCAGTGAAGTCGGATCGGCAGGTGAAGCTTTCTTT.

This clonotype was found many times. The chain couples TRBV28 to TRBJ2-7, with D possibly matching TRBD2 (6 bases). The germline V gene has CDR1 MDHEN and CDR2 SYDVKM. This CDR3 contains 15 residues. V gave up 2 bases and J gave up 1 base, with 12 bases separating them. This CDR3 is CASSLAGSASYEQYF. The CDR3 nucleotides are TGTGCCAGCAGTTTAGCGGGGAGCGCGTCCTACGAGCAGTACTTC.

There are a few counts of this clonotype. V is TRBV30 and J is TRBJ1-3; 7 bases match TRBD1. The CDR3 extends over 19 amino acids. Germline CDR1 is GTSNPN and CDR2 is SVGIG (reference sequence). V was pared by 5 bases and J by 0 bases, with 19 bases of the junction left unmatched. Here the CDR3 reads CAWDFFPGQVTSSGNTIYF. The CDR3 coding sequence is TGTGCCTGGGACTTTTTCCCTGGACAGGTTACGAGCTCTGGAAACACCATATATTTT.

This clonotype was seen a few times. The chain joins TRBV5-4 to TRBJ1-5; D not resolved. V was trimmed by 4 bases and J by 0 bases, leaving 23 bases between them. This CDR3 has 19 amino acids. From germline, CDR1 is SGHNT and CDR2 YYREEE (reference sequence). CDR3 DNA sequence: TGTGCCAGCAGCCCCCCCTGGTGGCCCCGGGCGGCTAGCAATCAGCCCCAGCATTTT. Protein sequence: CASSPPWWPRAASNQPQHF.

The rearrangement links TRBV30 to TRBJ2-1, with 7 positions matching TRBD1. CDR1 and CDR2 from the germline V gene are GTSNPN and SVGIG (reference sequence). V lost 4 bases to trimming and J lost 9 bases; unmatched junction nucleotides: 6. This CDR3 comprises 12 residues. CDR3 sequence: CAWTEGGPEQFF. The CDR3 nucleotides are TGTGCCTGGACGGAAGGGGGCCCTGAGCAGTTCTTC.

This sequence joins TRBV3-1 and TRBJ1-1, with 7 bases matching TRBD1. Germline V gives CDR1 LGHDT, CDR2 YNNKEL (reference sequence). The trim removed 4 bases at V and 5 bases at J, leaving 16 bases unmatched. The CDR3 spans 17 residues. CDR3 in amino acids: CASSPIHRQGRWTEAFF. The CDR3, as DNA: TGTGCCAGCAGCCCCATCCATCGACAGGGAAGATGGACTGAAGCTTTCTTT.

This clonotype was seen at least ten times. The chain recombines TRBV7-9 with TRBJ2-5; D possibly corresponds to TRBD1 (6 bases). Between the trimmed V and J ends, which lost 3 bases and 12 bases, there was a span of 14 bases. CDR3 length: 12 amino acids. The germline gives CDR1 SEHNR, CDR2 FQNEAQ (reference sequence). CDR3 sequence (DNA): TGTGCCAGCAGCTTGGACAGCTCCGATAAGTACTTC. It codes for CASSLDSSDKYF.

This clonotype was counted at least ten times. V usage is TRBV19 and J usage is TRBJ2-5; the D gene is possibly TRBD2 (5 bases). The CDR3 has 12 amino acids. Germline V gene sequence: CDR1 LNHDA, CDR2 SQIVND (reference sequence). V lost 4 bases and J 5 bases, leaving 8 bases between the germline ends. CDR3 in DNA: TGTGCCAGTAGTAGGGAGCGCGAGACCCAGTACTTC. Protein product: CASSRERETQYF.

This clonotype was detected ten times or more. The chain combines TRBV27 with TRBJ1-1; no clear D gene. Per the germline V gene, CDR1 is MNHEY and CDR2 is SMNVEV (reference sequence). V was cut by 4 bases and J by 3 bases, with 9 bases left in between. This CDR3 comprises 13 residues. DNA of the CDR3: TGTGCCAGCAGTTCGTGGGGAGACACTGAAGCTTTCTTT. This encodes CASSSWGDTEAFF.

At least ten counts were recorded for this clonotype. The rearrangement joins TRBV12-3 or TRBV12-4 to TRBJ1-2, with D unclear. The CDR3 length is 13 residues. V shed 1 base and J shed 4 bases, with 7 bases lying between them. CDR3 amino acids: CASSLDSIYGYTF. The DNA for the CDR3 is TGTGCCAGCAGTTTAGACAGTATCTATGGCTACACCTTC.

This clonotype came up many times. The V and J genes are TRBV11-2 and TRBJ2-1; 12 bases are a match to TRBD2. CDR1 and CDR2 (germline): SGHAT, FQNNGV. This CDR3 contains 18 residues. The V and J ends lost 1 base and 1 base, in that order; junction bases with no gene match: 5. CDR3 nucleotide sequence: TGTGCCAGCAGCTTAGGTCCTAGCGGGAGGGCGTCCTACAATGAGCAGTTCTTC. It is translated as CASSLGPSGRASYNEQFF.